The 2 T cell receptor beta chains listed next were all sequenced from one sample in a study of shared clonotypes between healthy human individuals (dated by TCRdb to 2019 to 2021). The library was built by means of the immunoSEQ multiplex PCR assay. This immuneACCESS table, as held by TCRdb, lists in-frame sequences with V and J called but not all clones. Of the missing ones, under half trace to an unresolved V gene in checked studies; the others have no known cause. For this sample the table gives some 1.1 million clones, of which 70% to 80% were detected only once. Of the sample, almost 0.9% is held by the ten largest clones. Sequences were obtained from memory CD4+ T cells from PBMCs. The cell subset or site tag for this specimen amounts to: CD45RA-negative fraction. The receptors were sampled from a man younger than 35 in good health. Some clones in this sample may be carry-over from other donors' samples.

The chain joins TRBV9 to TRBJ2-3, with 8 bases fitting TRBD2. The CDR3 is made up of 16 amino acids. The V segment lost 0 bases and the J segment 2 bases; nucleotides outside the gene matches: 5. Germline V gives CDR1 SGDLS, CDR2 YYNGEE. The CDR3, as DNA: TGTGCCAGCAGCGTAGGTAGCGGGGAGAACACAGATACGCAGTATTTT. Residues: CASSVGSGENTDTQYF.

CDR3 nucleotide sequence: TGTGCCAGCCCCCGCCGGGGACAGGCTTGTAACGAAGCTTTCTTT. Protein sequence: CASPRRGQACNEAFF. This sequence joins TRBV11-3 and TRBJ1-1; TRBD1 agrees at 8 bases. V trimming: 8 bases; J trimming: 8 bases; junction bases outside the gene matches: 16. CDR1 and CDR2 (germline): SGHNT, YENEEA. The CDR3 has 15 amino acids.